This is a list of T cell receptor beta chains from one sample in a study of regulatory and conventional T cells in RAG deficiency. Profiling relied on immunoSEQ multiplex PCR, and the TCRdb table lists in-frame clones only, not all of them. This table holds about 24,000 clones, almost 96% found once. These data were also reused for a study on regulatory T cells.

The sequenced sample consisted of CD25- CD4+ T cells sorted from blood. The source of these receptors is a human donor in good health. CDR3s include the opening cysteine and the closing phenylalanine or tryptophan. A D gene is named only where the DNA matches it firmly. A clone size is listed for some rows: how often the clone was seen (once, few, many), or a class if it is expanded.

TRBJ1-4 . TRBD1 17 TRBV14 CASSQDLVGTGGGKLFF TGTGCCAGCAGCCAAGATCTCGTTGGGACAGGGGGAGGAAAACTGTTTTTT
TRBJ1-6 . . 16 TRBV28 CASSFSHRVQNSPLHF TGTGCCAGCAGTTTCTCCCACAGGGTTCAGAATTCACCCCTCCACTTT
TRBJ2-2 once TRBD1 17 TRBV7-6 CASSLNGGQGPTGELFF TGTGCCAGCAGCTTAAACGGGGGACAGGGCCCCACCGGGGAGCTGTTTTTT
TRBJ1-2 . . 12 TRBV5-1 CASSFGGGGYTF TGCGCCAGCAGTTTTGGGGGAGGTGGCTACACCTTC
TRBJ2-7 . TRBD2 15 TRBV5-4 CASSFDPGLAYEQYF TGTGCCAGCAGCTTTGATCCGGGACTAGCTTACGAGCAGTACTTC
TRBJ1-1 . TRBD1 14 TRBV19 CASSSDRGQTEAFF TGTGCCAGTAGTAGTGACAGGGGGCAGACTGAAGCTTTCTTT
TRBJ1-6 . TRBD1 15 TRBV19 CASSVRQGMNSPLHF TGTGCCAGTAGTGTTCGACAGGGAATGAATTCACCCCTCCACTTT
TRBJ1-1 . . 13 TRBV5-6 CASSLGGNTEAFF TGTGCCAGCAGTTTGGGAGGCAACACTGAAGCTTTCTTT
TRBJ1-5 . . 14 TRBV2 CASSSGRGNQPQHF TGTGCCAGCAGTTCGGGCAGGGGCAATCAGCCCCAGCATTTT
TRBJ1-1 once TRBD1 16 TRBV7-3 CASSAGTGLPNTEAFF TGTGCCAGCAGCGCCGGGACAGGGTTACCAAACACTGAAGCTTTCTTT
TRBJ1-2 . . 14 TRBV6-5 CASRGRRGTYGYTF TGTGCCAGCAGGGGCCGCCGGGGAACCTATGGCTACACCTTC
TRBJ1-2 . TRBD1 13 TRBV18 CASSRGQDYGYTF TGTGCCAGCTCACGGGGACAGGACTATGGCTACACCTTC
TRBJ1-1 . TRBD1 11 TRBV10-3 CAIEGTGEAFF TGTGCCATCGAGGGGACAGGGGAAGCTTTCTTT
TRBJ1-1 . . 15 TRBV19 CASSIVFTGDTEAFF TGTGCCAGTAGTATCGTATTCACGGGGGACACTGAAGCTTTCTTT
TRBJ2-3 . . 15 TRBV9 CASSVGGGSQDTQYF TGTGCCAGCAGCGTAGGAGGCGGGTCTCAAGATACGCAGTATTTT
TRBJ1-1 . . 14 TRBV19 CASSWTAGDAEAFF TGTGCCAGTAGCTGGACAGCCGGCGACGCTGAAGCTTTCTTT
TRBJ1-2 . TRBD1 14 TRBV6-5 CASSYDRATYGYTF TGTGCCAGCAGTTATGACAGGGCTACCTATGGCTACACCTTC
TRBJ1-1 few . 18 TRBV7-8 CASRPWGQPKGLNTEAFF TGTGCCAGCAGGCCTTGGGGGCAGCCAAAGGGCCTAAACACTGAAGCTTTCTTT
TRBJ1-6 . . 16 TRBV5-4 CASSLRGHQPNSPLHF TGTGCCAGCAGCTTGCGAGGCCATCAACCTAATTCCCCCCTCCACTTT
TRBJ1-2 once TRBD1 15 TRBV5-1 CASRPISGQGSGYTF TGCGCCAGCAGGCCGATTTCGGGACAGGGATCCGGCTACACCTTC
TRBJ2-1 . . 15 TRBV5-1 CASSFRQSSYNEQFF TGCGCCAGCAGCTTTCGACAGAGCTCCTACAATGAGCAGTTCTTC
TRBJ1-1 . . 14 TRBV9 CASSPGQRNTEAFF TGTGCCAGCAGCCCTGGACAGAGGAACACTGAAGCTTTCTTT
TRBJ1-3 . . 15 TRBV7-2 CASSLAPRAGNTIYF TGTGCCAGCAGCTTAGCCCCCAGGGCTGGAAACACCATATATTTT
TRBJ1-2 . TRBD1 16 TRBV7-9 CASSLGPQGAEYGYTF TGTGCCAGCAGCTTAGGGCCCCAGGGGGCTGAATATGGCTACACCTTC
TRBJ1-2 . . 15 TRBV5-4 CASSLNRQINYGYTF TGTGCCAGCAGCTTGAATCGACAGATTAACTATGGCTACACCTTC
TRBJ2-7 . . 14 TRBV6-1 CATTPSGETYEQYF TGTGCCACCACCCCCTCCGGGGAGACCTACGAGCAGTACTTC
TRBJ1-6 once TRBD1 16 TRBV27 CASSPDRSSYNSPLHF TGTGCCAGCAGTCCGGACAGGAGCTCCTATAATTCCCCCCTCCACTTT
TRBJ1-5 . TRBD1 16 TRBV7-3 CASSLYGQGNNQPQHF TGTGCCAGCAGCTTATACGGACAGGGAAACAATCAGCCCCAGCATTTT
TRBJ2-7 . . 15 TRBV6-6 CASSYHLKLTYEQYF TGTGCCAGCAGTTATCACCTCAAGCTTACCTACGAGCAGTACTTC
TRBJ2-6 . . 15 TRBV5-1 CASSLYGSGANVLTF TGCGCCAGCAGCTTGTACGGCTCTGGGGCCAACGTCCTGACTTTC
TRBJ2-2 . . 16 TRBV7-8 CASRPRLGQRTGELFF TGTGCCAGCAGGCCACGACTGGGACAAAGAACCGGGGAGCTGTTTTTT
TRBJ1-6 . . 12 TRBV6-1 CASNRGNSPLHF TGTGCCAGCAACCGGGGGAATTCACCCCTCCACTTT
TRBJ1-2 . TRBD1 14 TRBV10-3 CAISESTGRSGYTF TGTGCCATCAGTGAGTCGACAGGGCGGAGTGGCTACACCTTC
TRBJ1-5 . . 15 TRBV2 CATGGKVDSNQPQHF TGTGCCACAGGAGGTAAAGTTGATAGCAATCAGCCCCAGCATTTT
TRBJ2-1 . . 15 TRBV2 CASRTAGSSYNEQFF TGTGCCAGCAGAACGGCAGGTAGCTCCTACAATGAGCAGTTCTTC
TRBJ2-7 . TRBD1 13 TRBV2 CASRRTGAWEQYF TGTGCCAGCAGGCGAACAGGGGCCTGGGAGCAGTACTTC
TRBJ1-1 . . 16 TRBV25-1 CASSDQGFFTNTEAFF TGTGCCAGCAGTGATCAGGGCTTCTTCACGAACACTGAAGCTTTCTTT
TRBJ2-7 . TRBD1 16 TRBV5-1 CASSQTPGQVSYEQYF TGCGCCAGCAGCCAAACCCCGGGACAGGTATCCTACGAGCAGTACTTC
TRBJ2-7 . . 14 TRBV6-1 CASSEISGQYEQYF TGTGCCAGCAGTGAAATAAGCGGACAGTACGAGCAGTACTTC
TRBJ1-1 . TRBD1 14 TRBV5-6 CASSYRTGVAEAFF TGTGCCAGCAGCTACAGAACAGGGGTGGCTGAAGCTTTCTTT
TRBJ1-4 . . 13 TRBV28 CASSPHGGEKLFF TGTGCCAGCAGTCCCCATGGAGGTGAAAAACTGTTTTTT
TRBJ1-2 once TRBD1 16 TRBV9 CASSQARQGLNYGYTF TGTGCCAGCAGCCAAGCTAGACAGGGGTTAAACTATGGCTACACCTTC
TRBJ2-5 . TRBD1 15 TRBV9 CASSYGTGDMETQYF TGTGCCAGCAGCTACGGGACAGGGGATATGGAGACCCAGTACTTC
TRBJ1-2 . . 14 TRBV5-1 CASSLEGHQYGYTF TGCGCCAGCAGCTTGGAAGGACATCAGTATGGCTACACCTTC
TRBJ1-2 . . 13 TRBV2 CASRLDRNYGYTF TGTGCCAGCAGACTCGACAGGAACTATGGCTACACCTTC
TRBJ1-2 . TRBD1 15 TRBV19 CASSIVQGASYGYTF TGTGCCAGTAGTATAGTCCAGGGGGCAAGCTATGGCTACACCTTC
TRBJ2-3 . TRBD2 16 TRBV4-3 CASSQTSGGATDTQYF TGCGCCAGCAGCCAAACTAGCGGGGGGGCGACAGATACGCAGTATTTT
TRBJ1-1 . TRBD1 15 TRBV9 CASSAGGTANTEAFF TGTGCCAGCAGCGCAGGGGGGACAGCCAACACTGAAGCTTTCTTT
TRBJ2-7 few TRBD1 15 TRBV25-1 CASSEGTGGPYEQYF TGTGCCAGCAGTGAGGGGACAGGGGGCCCCTACGAGCAGTACTTC
TRBJ1-2 . . 14 TRBV19 CASSNQGGYYGYTF TGTGCCAGTAGTAACCAGGGCGGCTACTATGGCTACACCTTC
TRBJ2-1 . TRBD1 17 TRBV6-1 CASSEAPSGGPYNEQFF TGTGCCAGCAGTGAAGCGCCCTCAGGGGGCCCCTACAATGAGCAGTTCTTC
TRBJ1-3 . TRBD1 16 TRBV28 CASNLGQGVIGNTIYF TGTGCCAGCAACCTTGGACAGGGGGTTATCGGAAACACCATATATTTT
TRBJ2-5 . TRBD2 15 TRBV4-1 CASQKGLADQETQYF TGCGCCAGCCAAAAGGGACTAGCAGACCAAGAGACCCAGTACTTC
TRBJ1-1 . TRBD1 14 TRBV5-1 CASSEGQLNTEAFF TGCGCCAGCAGCGAGGGACAGCTGAACACTGAAGCTTTCTTT